These 7 T cell receptor beta chains originate from one sample sequenced in a study of graft-versus-host responses after intestinal transplantation. The repertoire was sequenced with immunoSEQ multiplex PCR; TCRdb's copy has only in-frame clones and lacks some. The sample lists some 130,000 clones; roughly 95% were seen once. Their cognate antigens are unknown. The material was unstimulated CD8+ T cells sorted from spleen or lymph node cells, obtained before intestinal transplant. The receptors shown here come from a human donor who received an intestinal transplant.

The gene calls are TRBV7-2 and TRBJ1-1, with 7 bases identical to TRBD1. The V and J ends lost 5 bases and 1 base, in that order; junction bases with no gene match: 7. The CDR3 contains 15 residues. Germline-derived CDR1 and CDR2 are SGHTA and FQGNSA. CDR3: CASSPSGQRNTEAFF. The CDR3 DNA reads as TGTGCCAGCAGCCCATCGGGACAGAGGAACACTGAAGCTTTCTTT. The whole variable domain, remainder taken from reference TRBV7-2 and TRBJ1-1, is GAGVSQSPSNKVTEKGKDVELRCDPISGHTALYWYRQSLGQGLEFLIYFQGNSAPDKSGLPSDRFSAERTGGSVSTLTIQRTQQEDSAVYLCASSPSGQRNTEAFFGQGTRLTVV.

This clone was observed once. This sequence joins TRBV4-3 and TRBJ2-7; weak D call: TRBD1 (6 bases). This CDR3 is 14 amino acids long. The ends were cut back, 4 bases at V and 1 base at J, with 11 bases in the middle. Germline CDR1 LGHNA, CDR2 YSLEER. The CDR3 nucleotides are TGCGCCAGCAGCCCGACAGGTATATCCTACGAGCAGTACTTC. It codes for CASSPTGISYEQYF.

J is TRBJ1-2 and V is TRBV28; TRBD1 matches at 8 bases. This CDR3 is 19 amino acids long. V was clipped by 4 bases and J by 4 bases; unmatched bases: 20. Per germline, CDR1 MDHEN and CDR2 SYDVKM. The CDR3 region is CASSSDLGGTGRPFYGYTF. CDR3 coding DNA: TGTGCCAGCAGTTCGGACCTAGGGGGGACAGGAAGGCCCTTCTATGGCTACACCTTC.

On this clone: Other DNA sequences in the sample encode the same CDR3. V and J are TRBV27 and TRBJ1-2; a weak D match, TRBD1 (6 bases). Germline CDR1 is MNHEY and CDR2 is SMNVEV (reference sequence). Trimming left V 2 bases short and J 2 bases short, with 6 bases between. The CDR3 spans 13 residues. The CDR3 sequence is CASSLTGNYGYTF. CDR3 nucleotide sequence: TGTGCCAGCAGTTTAACAGGGAACTATGGCTACACCTTC.

The chain has TRBV28 and TRBJ2-6; D unresolved. The V end lost 5 bases, the J end lost 0 bases, and 8 bases lay between the germline ends. Germline lookup yields CDR1 MDHEN and CDR2 SYDVKM. This CDR3 comprises 15 residues. The CDR3 region is CASSLSGSGANVLTF. The CDR3 DNA follows: TGTGCCAGCAGTCTTTCTGGCTCTGGGGCCAACGTCCTGACTTTC.

This clone was recorded once. This chain uses TRBV28 with TRBJ2-1; no clear D. V lost 5 bases and J 4 bases, leaving 9 bases between the germline ends. The CDR3 runs 13 residues. Germline assignment: CDR1 MDHEN and CDR2 SYDVKM. The CDR3 DNA follows: TGTGCCAGCAGTCGGACGGTTTACAATGAGCAGTTCTTC. Residues: CASSRTVYNEQFF.

The V and J genes are TRBV4-1 and TRBJ1-5; D may be TRBD1 (5 bases). The CDR3 runs 14 residues. Between the trimmed V and J ends, which lost 3 bases and 8 bases, there was a span of 14 bases. The germline V gene has CDR1 MGHRA and CDR2 YSYEKL. CDR3 region: CASSQTARGEPQHF. The CDR3 DNA follows: TGCGCCAGCAGCCAGACAGCGAGGGGAGAGCCCCAGCATTTT.